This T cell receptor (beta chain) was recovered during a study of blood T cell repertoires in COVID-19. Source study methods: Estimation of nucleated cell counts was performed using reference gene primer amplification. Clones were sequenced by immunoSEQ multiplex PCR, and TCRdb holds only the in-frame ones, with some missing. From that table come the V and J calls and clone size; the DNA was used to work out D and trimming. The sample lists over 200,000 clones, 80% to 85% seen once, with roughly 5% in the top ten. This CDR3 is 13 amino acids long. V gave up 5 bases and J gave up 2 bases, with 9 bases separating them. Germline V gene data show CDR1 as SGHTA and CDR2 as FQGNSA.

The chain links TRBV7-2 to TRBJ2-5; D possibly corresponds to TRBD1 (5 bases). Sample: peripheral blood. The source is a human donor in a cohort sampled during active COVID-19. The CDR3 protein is CASSLRVQETQYF. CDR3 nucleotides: TGTGCCAGCAGCCTCAGGGTACAAGAGACCCAGTACTTC.